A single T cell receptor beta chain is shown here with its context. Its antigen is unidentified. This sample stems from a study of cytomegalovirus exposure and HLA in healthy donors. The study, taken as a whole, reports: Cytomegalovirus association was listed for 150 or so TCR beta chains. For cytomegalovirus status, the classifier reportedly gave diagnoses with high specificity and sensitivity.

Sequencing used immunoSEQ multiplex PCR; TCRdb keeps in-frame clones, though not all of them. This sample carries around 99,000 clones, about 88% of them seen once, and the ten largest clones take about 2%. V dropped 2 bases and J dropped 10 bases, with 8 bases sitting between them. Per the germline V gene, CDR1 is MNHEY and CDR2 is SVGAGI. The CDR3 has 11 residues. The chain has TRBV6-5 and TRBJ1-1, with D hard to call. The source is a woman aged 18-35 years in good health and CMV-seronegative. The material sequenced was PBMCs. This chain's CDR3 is CASSYGVVAFF. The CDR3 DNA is TGTGCCAGCAGTTACGGAGTTGTAGCTTTCTTT.